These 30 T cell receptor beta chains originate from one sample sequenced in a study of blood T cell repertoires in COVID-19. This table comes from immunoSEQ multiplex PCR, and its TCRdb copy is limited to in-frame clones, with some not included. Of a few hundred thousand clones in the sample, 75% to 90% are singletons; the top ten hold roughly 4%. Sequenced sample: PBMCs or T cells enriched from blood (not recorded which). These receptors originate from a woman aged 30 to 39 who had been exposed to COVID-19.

The CDR3 bases are TGTGCCATCAGTGAGTTCAGCGGGGGGTCCACAGATACGCAGTATTTT. It encodes CAISEFSGGSTDTQYF. This chain connects TRBV10-3 to TRBJ2-3; 9 positions match TRBD2. Trimming took 1 base from V and 2 from J; bases not matched to a gene: 4. The germline gives CDR1 ENHRY, CDR2 SYGVKD. The CDR3 covers 16 residues.

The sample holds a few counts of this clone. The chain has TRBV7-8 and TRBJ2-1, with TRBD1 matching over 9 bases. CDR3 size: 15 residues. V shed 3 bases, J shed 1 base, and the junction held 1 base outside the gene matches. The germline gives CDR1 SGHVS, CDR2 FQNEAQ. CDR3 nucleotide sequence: TGTGCCAGCAGCTTCGACAGGGGGTCCTACAATGAGCAGTTCTTC. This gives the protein CASSFDRGSYNEQFF.

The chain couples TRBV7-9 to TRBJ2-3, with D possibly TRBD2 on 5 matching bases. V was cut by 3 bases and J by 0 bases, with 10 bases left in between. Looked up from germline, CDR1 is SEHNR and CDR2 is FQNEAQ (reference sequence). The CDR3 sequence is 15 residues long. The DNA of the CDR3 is TGTGCCAGCAGCTTTGGCGCGGGTAGCACAGATACGCAGTATTTT. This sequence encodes CASSFGAGSTDTQYF.

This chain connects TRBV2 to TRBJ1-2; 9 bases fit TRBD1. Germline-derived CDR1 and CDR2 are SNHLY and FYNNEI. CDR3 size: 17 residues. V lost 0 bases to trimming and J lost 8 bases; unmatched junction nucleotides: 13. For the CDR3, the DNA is TGTGCCAGCAGTGAAGCGCTTCATGTGGACAGGGGACGCGGCTACACCTTC. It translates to CASSEALHVDRGRGYTF.

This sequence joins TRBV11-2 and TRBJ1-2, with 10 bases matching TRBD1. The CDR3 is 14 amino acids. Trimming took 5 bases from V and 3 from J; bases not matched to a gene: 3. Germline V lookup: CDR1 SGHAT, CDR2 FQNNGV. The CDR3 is CASSPGTGDYGYTF. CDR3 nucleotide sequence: TGTGCCAGCAGCCCCGGGACAGGGGACTATGGCTACACCTTC.

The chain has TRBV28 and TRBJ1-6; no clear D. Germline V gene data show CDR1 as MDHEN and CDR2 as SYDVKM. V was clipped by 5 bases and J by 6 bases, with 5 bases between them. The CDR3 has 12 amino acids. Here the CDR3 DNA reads TGTGCCAGCAGTGGGCTTAATTCACCCCTCCACTTT. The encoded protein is CASSGLNSPLHF.

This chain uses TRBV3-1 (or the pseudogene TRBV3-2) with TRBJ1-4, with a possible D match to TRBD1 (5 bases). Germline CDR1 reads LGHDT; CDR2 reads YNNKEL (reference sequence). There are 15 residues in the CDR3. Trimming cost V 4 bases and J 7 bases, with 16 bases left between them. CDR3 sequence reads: CASSLRRGISEKLFF. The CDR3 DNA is TGTGCCAGCAGCCTAAGGCGGGGGATTAGTGAAAAACTGTTTTTT.

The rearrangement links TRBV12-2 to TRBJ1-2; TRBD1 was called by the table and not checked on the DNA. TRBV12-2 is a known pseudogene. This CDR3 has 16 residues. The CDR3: CASRSTKSGTGEGYTF. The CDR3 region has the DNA TGTGCAAGTCGCTCGACAAAATCCGGGACAGGGGAAGGCTACACCTTC.

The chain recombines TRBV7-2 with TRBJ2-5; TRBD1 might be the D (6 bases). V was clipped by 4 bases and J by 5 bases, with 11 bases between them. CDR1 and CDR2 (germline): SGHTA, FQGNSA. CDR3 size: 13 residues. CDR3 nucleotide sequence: TGTGCCAGCAGCTCGATGAGGGGGGAGACCCAGTACTTC. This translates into CASSSMRGETQYF. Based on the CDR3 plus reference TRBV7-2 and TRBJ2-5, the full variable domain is GAGVSQSPSNKVTEKGKDVELRCDPISGHTALYWYRQSLGQGLEFLIYFQGNSAPDKSGLPSDRFSAERTGGSVSTLTIQRTQQEDSAVYLCASSSMRGETQYFGPGTRLLVL.

CDR3 nucleotide sequence: TGTGCCAGTAGTCCTCCGGACAGGGCCCATCAGCCCCAGCATTTT. This translates into CASSPPDRAHQPQHF. The V gene is TRBV19, the J gene TRBJ1-5; TRBD1 matches at 8 bases. CDR1 and CDR2 from the germline V gene are LNHDA and SQIVND (reference sequence). The CDR3 is made up of 15 amino acids. With 5 bases clipped from V and 5 bases from J, the junction kept 8 bases outside the gene matches.

The CDR3 DNA reads TGTGCCAGCAGCGCAACAGGAAACCAAGAGACCCAGTACTTC. Translating it yields CASSATGNQETQYF. The gene calls are TRBV7-3 and TRBJ2-5, with a possible D match to TRBD1 (5 bases). This CDR3 contains 14 residues. V lost 5 bases to trimming and J lost 0 bases, with 10 bases between them. Germline CDR1 and CDR2: SGHTA and FQGTGA.

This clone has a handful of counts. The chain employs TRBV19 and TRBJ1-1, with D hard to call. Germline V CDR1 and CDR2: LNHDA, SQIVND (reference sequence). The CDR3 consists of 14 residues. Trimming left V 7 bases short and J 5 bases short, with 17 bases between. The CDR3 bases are TGTGCCAGTATGAATTTTCAAATTGCGACTGAAGCTTTCTTT. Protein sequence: CASMNFQIATEAFF.

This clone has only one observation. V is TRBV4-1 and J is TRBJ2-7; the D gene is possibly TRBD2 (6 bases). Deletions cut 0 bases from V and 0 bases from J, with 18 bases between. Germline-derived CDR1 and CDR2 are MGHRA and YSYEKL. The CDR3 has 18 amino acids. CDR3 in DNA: TGCGCCAGCAGCCAAGATTCGGGGGTCTCCTCCTTCTCCTACGAGCAGTACTTC. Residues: CASSQDSGVSSFSYEQYF.

CDR3 bases: TGCGCCAGCCATCTCAGGGTATTTTCACCCCTCCACTTT. This gives the protein CASHLRVFSPLHF. This chain joins TRBV10-1 and TRBJ1-6; TRBD1 might be the D (5 bases). The V gene's germline CDR1 is WNHNN and CDR2 SYGVQD (reference sequence). This CDR3 comprises 13 residues. Trimming left V 8 bases short and J 9 bases short, with 14 bases between.

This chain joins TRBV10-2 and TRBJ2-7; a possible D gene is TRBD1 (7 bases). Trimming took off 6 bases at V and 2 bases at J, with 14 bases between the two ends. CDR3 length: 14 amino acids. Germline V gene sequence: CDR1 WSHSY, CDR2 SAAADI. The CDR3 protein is CASSAGQSTYEQYF. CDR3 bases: TGCGCCAGCAGCGCGGGACAGTCCACCTACGAGCAGTACTTC.

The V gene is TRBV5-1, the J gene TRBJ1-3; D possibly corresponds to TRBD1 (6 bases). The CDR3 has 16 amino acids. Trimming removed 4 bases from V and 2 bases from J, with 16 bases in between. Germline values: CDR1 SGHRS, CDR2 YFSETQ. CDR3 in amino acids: CASSRATGTTGNTIYF. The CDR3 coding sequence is TGCGCCAGCAGCAGAGCGACAGGAACCACTGGAAACACCATATATTTT.

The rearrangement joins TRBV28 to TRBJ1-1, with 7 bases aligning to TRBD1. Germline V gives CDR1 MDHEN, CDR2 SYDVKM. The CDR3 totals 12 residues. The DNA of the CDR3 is TGTGGCCACAGGGGCCTTAACACTGAAGCTTTCTTT. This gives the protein CGHRGLNTEAFF.

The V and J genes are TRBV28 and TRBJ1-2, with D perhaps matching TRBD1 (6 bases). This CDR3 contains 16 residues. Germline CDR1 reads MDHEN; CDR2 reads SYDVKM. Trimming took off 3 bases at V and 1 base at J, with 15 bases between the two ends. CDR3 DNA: TGTGCCAGCAGTTTCGACCGACAGGTTTATAACTATGGCTACACCTTC. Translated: CASSFDRQVYNYGYTF.

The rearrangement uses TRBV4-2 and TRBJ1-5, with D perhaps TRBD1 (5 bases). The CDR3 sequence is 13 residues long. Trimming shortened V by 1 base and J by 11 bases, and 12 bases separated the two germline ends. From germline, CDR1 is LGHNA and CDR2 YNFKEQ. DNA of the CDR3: TGTGCCAGCAGCCAAGGCGTCGGGGGGGCCCAGCATTTT. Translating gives CASSQGVGGAQHF.

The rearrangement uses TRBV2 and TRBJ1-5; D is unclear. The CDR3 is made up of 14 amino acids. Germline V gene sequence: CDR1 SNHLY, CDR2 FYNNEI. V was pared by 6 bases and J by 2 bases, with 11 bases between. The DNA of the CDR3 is TGTGCCAGCAGCGGTGAGGCAGGCAATCAGCCCCAGCATTTT. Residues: CASSGEAGNQPQHF.

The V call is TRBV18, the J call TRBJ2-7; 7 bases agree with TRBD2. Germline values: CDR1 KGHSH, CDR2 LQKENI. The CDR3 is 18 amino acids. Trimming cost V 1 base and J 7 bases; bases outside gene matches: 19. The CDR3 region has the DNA TGTGCCAGCTCACCACGTGGAATCCTACGGGGGGTTGCGGGGGAGCAGTACTTC. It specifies CASSPRGILRGVAGEQYF.

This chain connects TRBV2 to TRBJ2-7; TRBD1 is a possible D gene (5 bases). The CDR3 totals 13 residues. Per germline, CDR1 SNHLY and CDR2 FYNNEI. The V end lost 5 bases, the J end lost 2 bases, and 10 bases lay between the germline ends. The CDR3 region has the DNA TGTGCCAGCAGTCCTGGGGCCGCCTACGAGCAGTACTTC. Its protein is CASSPGAAYEQYF.

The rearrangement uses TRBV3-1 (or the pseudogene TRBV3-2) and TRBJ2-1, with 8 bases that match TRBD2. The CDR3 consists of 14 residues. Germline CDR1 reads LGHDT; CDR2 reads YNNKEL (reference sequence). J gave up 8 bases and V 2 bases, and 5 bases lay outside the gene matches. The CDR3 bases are TGTGCCAGCAGCCAATCCGGGGGGGCCTATGAGCAGTTCTTC. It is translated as CASSQSGGAYEQFF.

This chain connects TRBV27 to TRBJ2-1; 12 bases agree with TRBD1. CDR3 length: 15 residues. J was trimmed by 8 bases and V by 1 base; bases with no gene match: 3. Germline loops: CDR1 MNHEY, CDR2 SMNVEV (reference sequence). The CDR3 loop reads CASSLWDRGLDEQFF. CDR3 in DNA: TGTGCCAGCAGTTTATGGGACAGGGGGCTCGATGAGCAGTTCTTC.

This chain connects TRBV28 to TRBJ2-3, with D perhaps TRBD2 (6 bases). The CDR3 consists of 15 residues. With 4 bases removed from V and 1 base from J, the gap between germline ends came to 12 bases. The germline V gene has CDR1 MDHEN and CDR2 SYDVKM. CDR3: CASSSGGIGTDTQYF. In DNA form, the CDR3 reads TGTGCCAGCAGTTCTGGGGGGATAGGCACAGATACGCAGTATTTT.

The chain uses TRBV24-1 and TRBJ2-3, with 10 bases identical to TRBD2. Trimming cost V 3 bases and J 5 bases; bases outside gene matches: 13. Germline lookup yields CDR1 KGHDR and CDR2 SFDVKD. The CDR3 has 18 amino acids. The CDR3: CATSDTAGSGGAGDTQYF. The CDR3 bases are TGTGCCACCAGTGATACGGCCGGGAGCGGGGGGGCCGGAGATACGCAGTATTTT.

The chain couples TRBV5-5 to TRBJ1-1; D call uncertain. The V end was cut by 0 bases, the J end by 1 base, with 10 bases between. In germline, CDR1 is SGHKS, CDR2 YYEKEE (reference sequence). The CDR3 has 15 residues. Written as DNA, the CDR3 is TGTGCCAGCAGCTTGGGGCAGGTCGAGAACACTGAAGCTTTCTTT. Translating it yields CASSLGQVENTEAFF.

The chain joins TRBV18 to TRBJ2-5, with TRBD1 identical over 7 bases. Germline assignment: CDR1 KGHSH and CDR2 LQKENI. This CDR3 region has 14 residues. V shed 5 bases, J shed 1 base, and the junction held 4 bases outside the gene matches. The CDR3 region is CASSVGTVQETQYF. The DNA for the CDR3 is TGTGCCAGCTCAGTAGGGACAGTCCAAGAGACCCAGTACTTC.

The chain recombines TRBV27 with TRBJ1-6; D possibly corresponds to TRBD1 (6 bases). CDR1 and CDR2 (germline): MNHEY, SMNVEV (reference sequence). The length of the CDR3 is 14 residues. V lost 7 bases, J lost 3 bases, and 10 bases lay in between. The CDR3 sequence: CASKTGYYNSPLHF. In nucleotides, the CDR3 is TGTGCCAGCAAAACAGGGTACTATAATTCACCCCTCCACTTT.

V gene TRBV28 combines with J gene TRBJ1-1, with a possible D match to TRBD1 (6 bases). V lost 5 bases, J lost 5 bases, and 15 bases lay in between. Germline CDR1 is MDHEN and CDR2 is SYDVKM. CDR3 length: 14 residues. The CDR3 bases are TGTGCCAGCAGTATCACAGGGATTTATACTGAAGCTTTCTTT. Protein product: CASSITGIYTEAFF.